The following is a T cell receptor (beta chain) sequence with its context. Its cognate antigen has yet to be identified. Base qualities are not provided; no much larger clone lies one nucleotide away. This sample was included in a study of cytomegalovirus exposure and HLA in healthy donors (dated by TCRdb to 2016 to 2017). Regarding the research as a whole: An earlier analysis of roughly 630 of the donors reported approximately 290 Gb of sequence data and roughly 110 million unique TCR beta sequences from some 180 million T cells. Roughly 300 gigabases of sequencing data and around 85 million unique TCR sequences made up an early release that covered about 640 HLA-typed donors. Among the 398 genotyped donors, roughly 80% belonged to the genetic ancestry cluster associated with self-reported Caucasian donors. The study was designed to test whether signatures of past pathogen exposure could be identified by cataloging public T cell receptors. The study used immunosequencing to profile the T cell repertoires of 666 subjects and linked those repertoires to cytomegalovirus serostatus. A separate validation cohort of 100 to 150 different subjects was used in addition to the 666-subject first cohort. To predict cytomegalovirus infection status, the study brought together high-throughput TCR immunosequencing, statistical association of individual TCRs with disease status, and machine learning. In a later analysis, previously published TCR beta repertoires from 600 to 850 donors were re-analyzed and high-resolution HLA genotyping was added so that TCR occurrence patterns could be studied. Rather than drawing on any new phenotypic data, the later analysis identified candidate immune exposures from TCR beta sequences and the way those sequences occurred across donors. In an earlier analysis of 587 of the donors, high-throughput TCR beta sequencing was used to judge whether each TCR beta V gene segment behaved as functional or pseudogenic. Donor age, sex, ethnicity and CMV serostatus were compiled together with the repertoire data. A later genetic analysis used genome-wide SNP genotypes for about 60% of the roughly 670 donors, treating that subset as a discovery cohort. Every discovery cohort repertoire had been produced on one sequencing platform. Class I and class II HLA loci were covered by the typing at four-digit resolution. Typing coverage differed by locus: A, B, C, DRB1 and DQB1 were typed in roughly 629-630 donors, DQA1 in about 500, DPA1 in over 600, and DPB1 in around 490. Because of strong linkage in the cohort, roughly five DR-DQ haplotypes were treated as single units for association and clustering. Among 300 to 500 genotyped donors of the cohort, an average of approximately 240,000 unique TCR beta nucleotide sequences was sequenced per donor, of which about 19% were non-productive. Overall study results and their limits: The sequencing pipeline was judged likely to have produced a cluster of highly shared sequence variants as a technical artifact. Because HLA typing was missing for some donors at each locus, association tests included only the typed subset. Most TCR sequences were observed very rarely across donors, whereas some public TCRs were present in many individuals. Strong co-occurrence of HLA alleles, especially DR and DQ, made assigning TCR associations to individual alleles difficult. In a later analysis, most CMV-associated TCR beta chains were found to appear HLA-restricted, with HLA associations seemingly driven largely by CMV exposure. Immune exposure information for the cohort was limited to CMV serostatus. In a later analysis, HLA-associated TCR beta chains were found to be more clonally expanded and to have lower generation probabilities than equally common non-associated chains. A further reported finding was that TCR beta sequences accurately predicted the HLA-A and HLA-B alleles for most subjects in the first cohort. Linkage disequilibrium might explain the correlated functional status among segregating V segments, but an unknown experimental factor could not be excluded. Because counts were too low, roughly 17 rarely observed V segments, including chromosome 9 orphons, were left out of the earlier analysis of some 640 of the donors. Compared with the approximately 710-donor mean, donors in an Asian-associated ancestry cluster had fewer N-insertions in productive TCRs, according to a later genetic analysis. Roughly uniform sequencing depth across donors was assumed in presence/absence analyses, although this assumption may not hold. In a later analysis, around 17,000 TCR beta sequences were associated with specific HLA alleles at a false discovery rate of 0.05. This cohort had only TCR beta chains sequenced, and the lack of alpha or paired-chain data limited which features could be detected. In both the original and validation cohorts, the classifier was reported to diagnose cytomegalovirus status with high specificity and sensitivity. Broadly in line with IMGT annotations, most TCR beta V segments showed up in productive rearrangements about 87% or about 30% of the time in an earlier analysis of approximately 640 of the donors. A later analysis reported that several top co-occurrence clusters appeared linked to parvovirus B19, influenza, CMV and Epstein-Barr virus. The study gave a list of 150 to 200 TCR beta chains associated with cytomegalovirus. A later analysis found that TCR association rates varied across HLA loci, with DRB1 alleles showing the most associated TCRs and HLA-C alleles the fewest. A later genetic analysis associated a missense DCLRE1C variant with V-gene and J-gene trimming of TCR beta chains, and an independent cohort replicated the association. A few of the identified cytomegalovirus-associated TCR beta chains were confirmed in vitro to be specific for cytomegalovirus antigens. It was suggested by the authors that the approach could potentially be generalized to other disease states and immunological phenotypes. The 87-base-pair reads could not distinguish some IMGT-functional V segments, including TRBV6-2 and TRBV6-3, so those segments were excluded.

The cohort consisted of 666 healthy bone marrow donors. Cohort members were all nominally healthy when sampled, although unrecorded immune exposures were likely present. The donor tested CMV seropositive and was one of the 289 seropositive cohort members. Every donor gave a peripheral blood sample, and the peripheral blood mononuclear cells from that sample were used for TCR beta sequencing. Genomic DNA extraction from the blood cell samples was performed with the Qiagen DNeasy Blood Extraction Kit. The CDR3 numbers 15 residues from cysteine through phenylalanine. Here the CDR3 DNA is all that survives: 45 bases in frame from base 1. V is shortened by 4 bases, J by 4 bases, and the region joining them spans 15 bases. From the germline V gene, CDR1 is SGHRS and CDR2 is YFSETQ. The library was obtained by the immunoSEQ multiplex PCR assay. The multiplex PCR relied on a mix of 60 forward primers for TCR Vbeta segments and 13 reverse primers for TCR Jbeta segments. The CDR3 region of rearranged TCR beta genes was amplified from genomic DNA with a multiplex PCR assay. Amplified TCR beta libraries were sequenced as 87-base-pair reads on the Illumina HiSeq System. Processing in the source paper ran as follows. A later analysis counted about 80 million unique TCR beta chains across the 670 or so repertoires, and roughly 10 million of these chains were shared by at least two donors. To remove PCR and sequencing errors, raw reads were error-corrected and collapsed into unique sequences using a nearest-neighbor algorithm that merged closely related sequences. To assign V, D and J gene segments, CDR3 sequences were aligned to IMGT reference sequences. For a sequence to be retained, at least a six-nucleotide match to both a V gene segment and a J gene segment was required. Rearrangements were called productive when the CDR3 lacked stop codons and stayed in frame with V and J; all others were non-productive. Following IMGT convention, CDR3 was defined as the stretch from the second conserved V-encoded cysteine to the conserved J-encoded phenylalanine. In an earlier analysis of roughly 580 of the donors, sequences lacking an unambiguous match to a single V gene segment were excluded. An earlier analysis of 587 of the donors called V segments functional above 56.7% productive rearrangements and segregating when the between-donor standard deviation exceeded 5%. To diagnose cytomegalovirus status from the catalog of TCR beta chain sequences, a statistical classification framework was built. A later analysis assigned V and J genes by comparing TCR nucleotide sequences with IMGT/GENE-DB human TR gene sequences. In a later analysis, CDR3 sequences and most-parsimonious VDJ recombination scenarios were assigned using the TCRdist pipeline. A later analysis defined each TCR beta chain by its CDR3 amino acid sequence plus V-gene family, and excluded reads lacking a unique V-gene family. To address suspected cross-contamination and a sequencing artifact, a later analysis removed a few hundred highly shared, low-generation-probability nucleotide sequences. For each public chain, a later analysis derived a clonal expansion index from normalized ranks of inferred template counts within each repertoire. In a later analysis, generation probabilities were computed using a VDJ recombination model fitted to out-of-frame rearrangements, and the results were checked against IGoR. A later analysis scored TCR-TCR, TCR-HLA and TCR-CMV co-occurrence with hypergeometric tests, applying a repertoire-size bias correction to TCR pairs. In a later analysis, false discovery rates were estimated by permuting HLA or CMV assignments 20 times. In a later analysis, co-occurring TCRs were grouped using DBSCAN, and TCRdist sequence similarity was added for clustering within HLA-allele-positive subsets. Co-occurrence clustering excluded repertoires with fewer than 30,000 or more than 120,000 public chains, plus five with anomalous nucleotide sharing. TCRdb limited this immuneACCESS table to in-frame rearrangements with V and J called. A share of clones is missing; checked studies link under half to unresolved V genes, and the rest is unexplained. That table furnishes V, J and clone size, whereas the DNA furnished D and trimming. Across this sample there are approximately 240,000 clones, with about three quarters seen only once. The ten largest clones take up less than 3% of the sample.

Sequenced: PBMCs. The receptor was isolated from an older woman in good health and CMV-seropositive. The sequence joins TRBV5-1 to TRBJ2-1; possibly the D gene is TRBD2, per 7 matching bases. The CDR3 has the sequence CASSGRGIAYNEQFF. Read as DNA, the sequence is TGCGCCAGCAGCGGGAGGGGGATTGCATACAATGAGCAGTTCTTC.